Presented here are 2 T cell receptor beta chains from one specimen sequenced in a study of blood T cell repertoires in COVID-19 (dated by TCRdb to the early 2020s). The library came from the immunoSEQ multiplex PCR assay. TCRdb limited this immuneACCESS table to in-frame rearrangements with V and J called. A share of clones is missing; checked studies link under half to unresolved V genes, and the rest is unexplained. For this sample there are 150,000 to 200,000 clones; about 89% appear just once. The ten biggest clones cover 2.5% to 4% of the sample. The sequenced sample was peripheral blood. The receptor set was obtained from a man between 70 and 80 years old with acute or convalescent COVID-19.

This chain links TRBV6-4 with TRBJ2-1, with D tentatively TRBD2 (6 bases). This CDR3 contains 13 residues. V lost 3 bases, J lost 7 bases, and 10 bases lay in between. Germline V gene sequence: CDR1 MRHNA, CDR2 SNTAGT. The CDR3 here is CASSDGAGNEQFF. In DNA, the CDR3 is TGTGCCAGCAGTGATGGGGCGGGGAATGAGCAGTTCTTC.

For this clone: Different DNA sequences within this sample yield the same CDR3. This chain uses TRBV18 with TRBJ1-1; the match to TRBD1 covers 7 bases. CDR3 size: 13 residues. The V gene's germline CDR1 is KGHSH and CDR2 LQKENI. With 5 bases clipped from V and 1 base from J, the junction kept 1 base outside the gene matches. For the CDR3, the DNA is TGTGCCAGCTCAAGACAGGGGAACACTGAAGCTTTCTTT. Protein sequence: CASSRQGNTEAFF.